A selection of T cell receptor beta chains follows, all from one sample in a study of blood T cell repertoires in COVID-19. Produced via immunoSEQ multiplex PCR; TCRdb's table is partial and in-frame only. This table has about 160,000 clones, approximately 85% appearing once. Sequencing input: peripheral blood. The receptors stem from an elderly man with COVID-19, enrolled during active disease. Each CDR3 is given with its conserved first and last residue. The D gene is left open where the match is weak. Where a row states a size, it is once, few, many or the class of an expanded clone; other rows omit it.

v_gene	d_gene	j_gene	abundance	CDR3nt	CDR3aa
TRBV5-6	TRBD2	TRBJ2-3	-	TGTGCCAGCAGCTTGTTTAGCGGGGGGACTAGCACAGATACGCAGTATTTT	CASSLFSGGTSTDTQYF
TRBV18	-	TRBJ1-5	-	TGTGCCAGCTCAGAGGGAGGCAATCAGCCCCAGCATTTT	CASSEGGNQPQHF
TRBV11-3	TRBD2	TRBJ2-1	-	TGTGCCAGCAGCCCTGCTGTGGGTAGCGGGGTGAGTGAGCAGTTCTTC	CASSPAVGSGVSEQFF
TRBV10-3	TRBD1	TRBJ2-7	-	TGTGCCATCAGTGAAACCACCGGGACAGGGTCTGGAGAGCAGTACTTC	CAISETTGTGSGEQYF
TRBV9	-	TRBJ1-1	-	TGTGCCAGCAGCCCCTCCGGGCGGGTGGGGACTGAAGCTTTCTTT	CASSPSGRVGTEAFF
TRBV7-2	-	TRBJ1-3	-	TGTGCCAGCAGCTTAGGGCAGGGCCCCGGCTCTGGAAACACCATATATTTT	CASSLGQGPGSGNTIYF
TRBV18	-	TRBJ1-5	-	TGTGCCAGCTCATCAGGGAATCTGGGCAATCAGCCCCAGCATTTT	CASSSGNLGNQPQHF
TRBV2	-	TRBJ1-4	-	TGTGCCAGCAGAGGGCGGGATGAAAAACTGTTTTTT	CASRGRDEKLFF
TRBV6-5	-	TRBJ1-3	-	TGTGCCAGCAGTTCGAGGGGGACGGGTGGAAACACCATATATTTT	CASSSRGTGGNTIYF
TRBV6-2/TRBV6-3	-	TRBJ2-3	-	TGTGCCAGCAGTAGAAGCCGGGACACTGTTTTTCGGTCAGATACGCAGTATTTT	CASSRSRDTVFRSDTQYF
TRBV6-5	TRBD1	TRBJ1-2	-	TGTGCCAGCAGTTACCGGACAGGGGGAAACTATGGCTACACCTTC	CASSYRTGGNYGYTF
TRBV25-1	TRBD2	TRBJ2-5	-	TGTGCCAGCAGTATGCGACTAGCGGGGGGGGAGACCCAGTACTTC	CASSMRLAGGETQYF
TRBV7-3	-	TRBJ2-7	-	TGTGCCAGCGGCTTAAATAGGGGGTACGAGCAGTACTTC	CASGLNRGYEQYF
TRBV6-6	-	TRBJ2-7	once	TGTGCCAGCAGTTCCAGGCCAGGTTTTGCTCGCGAGCAGTACTTC	CASSSRPGFAREQYF
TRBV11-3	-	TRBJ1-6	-	TGTGCCAGCAGCTTATCTGGGCAGGTCAATTCACCCCTCCACTTT	CASSLSGQVNSPLHF
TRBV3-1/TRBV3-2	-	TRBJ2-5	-	TGTGCCAGCAGCCGTATCGACAGTTACCTACAAGAGACCCAGTACTTC	CASSRIDSYLQETQYF
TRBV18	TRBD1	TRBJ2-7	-	TGTGCCAGCTCACCGGACAGGGGGCCCTACGAGCAGTACTTC	CASSPDRGPYEQYF
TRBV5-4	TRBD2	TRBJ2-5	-	TGTGCCAGCAGCCCCTGGACTAGCGGCCAAGAGACCCAGTACTTC	CASSPWTSGQETQYF
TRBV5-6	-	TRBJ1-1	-	TGTGCCAGCAGCTTGCAGGGTATACCTATCGCTGAAGCTTTCTTT	CASSLQGIPIAEAFF
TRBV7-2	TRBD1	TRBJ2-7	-	TGTGCCAGCAGCTTAGGGGACAGAAGTACCTACGAGCAGTACTTC	CASSLGDRSTYEQYF
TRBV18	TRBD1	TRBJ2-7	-	TGTGCCAGCTCTCCAGGGGGCCCCCCCTACGAGCAGTACTTC	CASSPGGPPYEQYF
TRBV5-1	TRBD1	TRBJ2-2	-	TGCGCCAGCAGCCAACAGGGGTCGAACACCGGGGAGCTGTTTTTT	CASSQQGSNTGELFF
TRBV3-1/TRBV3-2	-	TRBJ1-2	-	TGTGCCAGCAGCCAAGTCCAGGGCTATGGCTACACCTTC	CASSQVQGYGYTF
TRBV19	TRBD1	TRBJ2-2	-	TGTGCCAGTAGTTCGGGACAGGGTCACACCGGGGAGCTGTTTTTT	CASSSGQGHTGELFF
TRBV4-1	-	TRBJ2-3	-	TGCGCCAGCAGCCAAGACACTAGCACAGATACGCAGTATTTT	CASSQDTSTDTQYF
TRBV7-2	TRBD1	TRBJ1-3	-	TGTGCCAGCAGCTCAGGGGTGGACAGGGGTGGAAACACCATATATTTT	CASSSGVDRGGNTIYF
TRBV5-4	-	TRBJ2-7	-	TGTGCCAGCAGTCGCCGGGACACCGGCGACGAGCAGTACTTC	CASSRRDTGDEQYF
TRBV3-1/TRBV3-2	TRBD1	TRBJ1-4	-	TGTGCCAGCAGCAACGGAGGGGGCGATGAAAAACTGTTTTTT	CASSNGGGDEKLFF
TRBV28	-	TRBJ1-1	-	TGTGCCAGCAGTTTTCGGTACACTGAAGCTTTCTTT	CASSFRYTEAFF
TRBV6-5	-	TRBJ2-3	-	TGTGCCGCACAGGGATACGGGACAGATACGCAGTATTTT	CAAQGYGTDTQYF
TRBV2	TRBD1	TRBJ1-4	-	TGTGCCAGCAGTGAAATGCAGGGGGCCGGAAAACTGTTTTTT	CASSEMQGAGKLFF
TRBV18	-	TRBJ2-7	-	TGTGCCAGCTCACCTGGACAGTACGAGCAGTACTTC	CASSPGQYEQYF
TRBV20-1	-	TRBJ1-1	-	TGCAGTGCTAGTACGGGAAGGGCGAACACTGAAGCTTTCTTT	CSASTGRANTEAFF
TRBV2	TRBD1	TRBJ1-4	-	TGTGCCGGCACTAGACAGGGAATAAATGAAAAACTGTTTTTT	CAGTRQGINEKLFF
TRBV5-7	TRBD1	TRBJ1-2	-	TGTGCCAGCAGCTCTCCGGACAGGGGGATCTCCAACTATGGCTACACCTTC	CASSSPDRGISNYGYTF
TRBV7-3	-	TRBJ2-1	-	TGTGCCAGCAGCTTAAGTCCAGGGAGGTACAATGAGCAGTTCTTC	CASSLSPGRYNEQFF
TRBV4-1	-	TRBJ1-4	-	TGCGCCAGCAGCCGCGGGGGGAGACAATTGACTAATGAAAAACTGTTTTTT	CASSRGGRQLTNEKLFF
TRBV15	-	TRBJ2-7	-	TGTGCCACCAGCAAGCTTGGGGCCTCCTACGAGCAGTACTTC	CATSKLGASYEQYF
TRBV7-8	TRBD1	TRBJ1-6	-	TGTGCCAGCAGCTGGGGACAGGGGGCTAATTCACCCCTCCACTTT	CASSWGQGANSPLHF
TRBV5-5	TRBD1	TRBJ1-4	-	TGTGCCAGCAGCGTCGTACCGGGACAGGGAGATGAAAAACTGTTTTTT	CASSVVPGQGDEKLFF
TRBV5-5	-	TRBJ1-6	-	TGTGCCAGCAGCTTGGACAGGGACTCCTATAATTCACCCCTCCACTTT	CASSLDRDSYNSPLHF
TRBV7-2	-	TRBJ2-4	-	TGTGCCAGCAGCTCCGACAGACTAGCCAAAAACATTCAGTACTTC	CASSSDRLAKNIQYF
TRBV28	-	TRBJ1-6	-	TGTGCCAGCAGTTTGTTAGGGAGACCCCTCCACTTT	CASSLLGRPLHF
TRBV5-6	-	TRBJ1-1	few	TGTGCCAGCAGCTTGGGTGGGGCCTCTGCTGAAGCTTTCTTT	CASSLGGASAEAFF
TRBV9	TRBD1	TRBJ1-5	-	TGTGCCAGCAGCGTAGACCCACAGGGGAATCAGCCCCAGCATTTT	CASSVDPQGNQPQHF
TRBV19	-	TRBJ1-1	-	TGTGCCAGTAGTATGGCCGGGAGGCGGAACACTGAAGCTTTCTTT	CASSMAGRRNTEAFF
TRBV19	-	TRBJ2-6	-	TGTGCCAGTATTGGGAACCCAGGGGCTTTGGCTTCTGGGGCCAACGTCCTGACTTTC	CASIGNPGALASGANVLTF
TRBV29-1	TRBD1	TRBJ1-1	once	TGCAGCATCGCAGGGGGGCTAAGCACTGAAGCTTTCTTT	CSIAGGLSTEAFF
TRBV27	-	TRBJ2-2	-	TGTGCCAGCAGCCCGGAAGGGGATCACGGGGAGCTGTTTTTT	CASSPEGDHGELFF
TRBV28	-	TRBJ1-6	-	TGTGCCAGCAGTTCAGAACAGGGTTTTTATAATTCACCCCTCCACTTT	CASSSEQGFYNSPLHF
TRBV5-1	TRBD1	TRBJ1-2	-	TGCGCCAGCAGATTGGATACAGGGGGCAGCTATGGCTACACCTTC	CASRLDTGGSYGYTF
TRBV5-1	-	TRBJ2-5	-	TGCGCCAGCAGCTTCGGCAGGGTCCGAGAGACCCAGTACTTC	CASSFGRVRETQYF
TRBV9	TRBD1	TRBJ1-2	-	TGTGCCAGCAGCCAGGGACAGCACTATGGCTACACCTTC	CASSQGQHYGYTF
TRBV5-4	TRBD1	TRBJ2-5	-	TGTGCCAGCAGCTTGGGACAGGGGAATAGGGAGACCCAGTACTTC	CASSLGQGNRETQYF
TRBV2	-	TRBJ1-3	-	TGTGCCAGCAGACCCATCCGGTTCTCTGGAAACACCATATATTTT	CASRPIRFSGNTIYF